One and the same sample provided the 20 T cell receptor beta chains below, sequenced in a study of response to subunit inactivated influenza vaccine. MiXCR, applied by TCRdb to the RT-PCR reads, yields one record per CDR3 protein. The repertoire holds 650,000 to 850,000 distinct CDR3 sequences, roughly 14% seen once, with around 7% in the top ten. Specimen: PBMCs from blood, collected roughly 2 weeks before vaccination. These receptors all stem from a man in his forties or fifties who received an inactivated influenza vaccine.

J is TRBJ2-7 and V is TRBV20-1; TRBD1 might be the D (6 bases). The CDR3 is made up of 15 amino acids. Trimming removed 6 bases at V and 2 bases at J, with 20 bases between. From germline, CDR1 is DFQATT and CDR2 SNEGSKA (reference sequence). The CDR3 nucleotides are TGCAGTGCCCTCGCTGGACAGTCAAGGGCCTACGAGCAGTACTTC. Residues: CSALAGQSRAYEQYF.

The chain combines TRBV20-1 with TRBJ2-1; 13 bases match TRBD2. Trimming cost V 5 bases and J 4 bases; bases outside gene matches: 5. Germline CDR1 is DFQATT and CDR2 is SNEGSKA (reference sequence). The CDR3 covers 15 residues. The CDR3 nucleotides are TGCAGTGCTGACGGGACTAGCGGGAATTACAATGAGCAGTTCTTC. It yields the protein CSADGTSGNYNEQFF.

The chain combines TRBV4-1 with TRBJ2-7; 8 bases are shared with TRBD1. Germline V gene data show CDR1 as MGHRA and CDR2 as YSYEKL. V was pared by 8 bases and J by 0 bases, with 6 bases of the junction left unmatched. CDR3 length equals 14 residues. This CDR3 reads CASGGQGSSYEQYF. CDR3 nucleotide sequence: TGCGCCAGCGGTGGACAGGGAAGCTCCTACGAGCAGTACTTC.

This clonotype was observed a handful of times. The chain joins TRBV19 to TRBJ1-1; possibly TRBD1 for D (6 bases). Per the germline V gene, CDR1 is LNHDA and CDR2 is SQIVND (reference sequence). The CDR3 runs 16 residues. The V and J ends lost 4 bases and 0 bases respectively, with 15 bases between them. CDR3 amino acids: CASSTPEGGMNTEAFF. The DNA of the CDR3 is TGTGCCAGTAGTACCCCAGAGGGGGGGATGAACACTGAAGCTTTCTTT.

The chain recombines TRBV20-1 with TRBJ2-1; 15 nucleotides match TRBD2. The CDR3 covers 16 residues. From germline, CDR1 is DFQATT and CDR2 SNEGSKA (reference sequence). The junction had 18 bases not matched to a gene; V was cut back by 6 bases and J by 15 bases. CDR3 protein: CSASARPGLAGGERFF. CDR3 DNA sequence: TGCAGTGCCAGTGCCCGACCGGGACTAGCGGGAGGAGAACGGTTCTTC.

The V gene is TRBV28, the J gene TRBJ1-1; TRBD1 agrees at 8 bases. The ends lost 2 bases at V and 6 bases at J; junction bases unmatched: 5. Germline V gene data show CDR1 as MDHEN and CDR2 as SYDVKM. This CDR3 is 14 amino acids long. CDR3 in amino acids: CASSLGDRTSEAFF. CDR3 bases: TGTGCCAGCAGTTTAGGGGACAGGACTTCTGAAGCTTTCTTT.

The chain combines TRBV6-1 with TRBJ2-2; 9 bases align to TRBD1. Germline V gene sequence: CDR1 MNHNS, CDR2 SASEGT. The CDR3 has 14 residues. The ends lost 7 bases at V and 5 bases at J; junction bases unmatched: 5. CDR3 DNA: TGTGCCAGCAAGATACAGGGGGCAACCGGGGAGCTGTTTTTT. It specifies CASKIQGATGELFF.

A few counts support this clonotype. The chain carries TRBV2 and TRBJ2-7, with 8 positions matching TRBD2. The CDR3 runs to 14 residues. Trimming at V came to 7 bases and at J to 3 bases, leaving 8 bases not matched to a gene. Germline CDR1 and CDR2: SNHLY and FYNNEI. The CDR3 nucleotides read TGTGCCAGCATTTTGCCGGGGGGGTTCTACGAGCAGTACTTC. This encodes CASILPGGFYEQYF. Supplemented by reference TRBV2 and TRBJ2-7, the full variable domain reads EPEVTQTPSHQVTQMGQEVILRCVPISNHLYFYWYRQILGQKVEFLVSFYNNEISEKSEIFDDQFSVERPDGSNFTLKIRSTKLEDSAMYFCASILPGGFYEQYFGPGTRLTVT.

This clonotype was counted only a few times. V and J are TRBV20-1 and TRBJ2-2; TRBD2 agrees at 10 bases. This CDR3 contains 17 residues. Trimming took 0 bases from V and 3 from J; bases not matched to a gene: 7. Germline V gene data show CDR1 as DFQATT and CDR2 as SNEGSKA (reference sequence). CDR3 amino acids: CSARDLASGSYTGELFF. CDR3 in DNA: TGCAGTGCTAGAGATTTGGCTAGCGGGAGTTACACCGGGGAGCTGTTTTTT.

This clonotype has only a few counts. The J gene is TRBJ2-1, the V gene TRBV10-3; D is unclear. CDR3 length: 13 residues. Trimming removed 4 bases from V and 5 bases from J, with 9 bases in between. The germline V gene encodes CDR1 ENHRY and CDR2 SYGVKD. The CDR3 DNA is TGTGCCATCAGTGTGAGACCCAACAATGAGCAGTTCTTC. Amino acids: CAISVRPNNEQFF.

In this sample, this clonotype turned up many times. The gene calls are TRBV12-3 or TRBV12-4 and TRBJ2-1; D is uncertain. V was clipped by 4 bases and J by 5 bases, with 9 bases between them. CDR3 length: 13 amino acids. CDR3 coding DNA: TGTGCCAGCAGTTCGACTGGCAACAATGAGCAGTTCTTC. It encodes CASSSTGNNEQFF.

The V gene is TRBV11-2, the J gene TRBJ1-2; possible D gene TRBD1, 5 bases. The CDR3 is 15 amino acids. The ends were cut back, 3 bases at V and 6 bases at J, with 17 bases in the middle. The germline V gene has CDR1 SGHAT and CDR2 FQNNGV. The CDR3 reads CASSFSLRGEDGYTF. CDR3 DNA sequence: TGTGCCAGCAGCTTCTCCTTACGGGGCGAGGATGGCTACACCTTC.

This sequence joins TRBV9 and TRBJ2-7, with unresolved D. V lost 0 bases, J lost 0 bases, and 10 bases lay in between. Germline assignment: CDR1 SGDLS and CDR2 YYNGEE. The CDR3 loop spans 15 amino acids. CDR3 protein: CASSVGSPSSYEQYF. The DNA for the CDR3 is TGTGCCAGCAGCGTAGGTTCGCCGAGCTCCTACGAGCAGTACTTC.

This chain links TRBV20-1 with TRBJ2-1; maybe TRBD1 (6 bases). V lost 7 bases and J lost 6, with 13 bases in between. The germline CDR1 and CDR2 sequences are DFQATT and SNEGSKA (reference sequence). CDR3 length: 12 residues. The CDR3 region is CSVTRGSNEQFF. In DNA, the CDR3 is TGCAGTGTGACAAGGGGGAGCAATGAGCAGTTCTTC.

This rearrangement joins TRBV6-2 or TRBV6-3 to TRBJ2-7; 7 bases line up with TRBD1. The J call is uncertain, as TRBJ2-1 better fits the DNA end. Germline CDR1 is MNHEY and CDR2 is SVGEGT. CDR3 size: 13 residues. The CDR3 loop reads CASRRTGVYEQFF. CDR3 DNA: TGTGCCAGCAGGCGGACAGGAGTCTACGAGCAGTTCTTC.

This clonotype was observed a handful of times. The chain employs TRBV30 and TRBJ1-3; D unresolved. Germline V gene data show CDR1 as GTSNPN and CDR2 as SVGIG (reference sequence). The CDR3 length is 12 residues. V was pared by 2 bases and J by 4 bases, with 6 bases between. Here the CDR3 DNA reads TGTGCCTGGAGTAGAGGGGGAAACACCATATATTTT. Its protein product is CAWSRGGNTIYF.

This clonotype was detected a few times. The chain combines TRBV4-3 with TRBJ2-4; 10 bases match TRBD2. With V trimmed by 1 base and J by 7 bases, 4 bases remained unmatched. CDR1 and CDR2 (germline): LGHNA, YSLEER. This CDR3 spans 15 amino acids. This chain's CDR3 is CASSQAGAGGNIQYF. For the CDR3, the DNA is TGCGCCAGCAGCCAAGCGGGAGCGGGGGGGAACATTCAGTACTTC.

This clonotype was detected only a few times. The DNA of the CDR3 is TGTGCCAGCAGCGGAGGGGGGACTCTCCGTCGGGAGCAGTACTTC. It encodes CASSGGGTLRREQYF. The chain couples TRBV7-2 to TRBJ2-7; D is tentatively TRBD1 or TRBD2 (6 bases each). The germline V gene has CDR1 SGHTA and CDR2 FQGNSA. There are 15 residues in the CDR3. The germline V and J ends were trimmed by 5 bases and 7 bases, with 21 bases remaining between them.

The chain links TRBV12-3 or TRBV12-4 to TRBJ2-4, with TRBD1 matching 7 bases. The CDR3 sequence is 12 residues long. With 5 bases clipped from V and 12 bases from J, the junction kept 7 bases outside the gene matches. CDR3 DNA: TGTGCCAGCAGTCCGGACAGGATAGCTCAGTACTTC. Translated: CASSPDRIAQYF.

The V and J genes are TRBV5-1 and TRBJ1-6; a weak D match, TRBD1 (5 bases). V was shortened by 5 bases and J by 0 bases, with 12 bases between the two germline ends. The CDR3 is 16 residues long. CDR1 and CDR2 (germline): SGHRS, YFSETQ. The CDR3: CASRLQESSYNSPLHF. The DNA for the CDR3 is TGCGCCAGCAGGCTACAGGAGAGCTCCTATAATTCACCCCTCCACTTT.